This T cell receptor (beta chain) is from a study of blood T cells in healthy people across ages. Primers used in a second PCR of roughly 7 to 12 cycles were a sample-barcoded 5' primer and a J-beta primer mix. Via MiXCR, TCRdb re-called the 5' RACE reads, giving one row per CDR3 protein. The sample holds around 1.5 million distinct CDR3 sequences, roughly 40% seen once. The CDR3 extends over 17 amino acids. Germline CDR1 SQVTM, CDR2 ANQGSEA. J was trimmed by 0 bases and V by 7 bases; bases with no gene match: 16. The draw of peripheral blood yielded ten milliliters from each donor. This clonotype has a handful of counts.

V and J are TRBV29-1 and TRBJ1-1; 8 bases match TRBD1. This sequence was found in a woman aged 18-30 years in good health. Sequencing was done on a sample of blood. This chain's CDR3 is CSAGPGTGANMNTEAFF. The CDR3 coding sequence is TGCAGCGCCGGGCCCGGGACAGGAGCCAACATGAACACTGAAGCTTTCTTT.